This T cell receptor (beta chain) was captured in a study of human T cells and chemical hapten exposure. From the 5' RACE reads, TCRdb called clonotypes with MiXCR, one entry per CDR3 protein. This repertoire shows 100,000 to 120,000 distinct CDR3 sequences, around a fifth found once; its top ten account for 2.8%. Unfractionated whole blood served as the source for total RNA extraction. CDR1 is MNHEY and CDR2 is SVGAGI in the germline V gene. The CDR3 runs 16 residues. The V segment lost 10 bases and the J segment 1 base; nucleotides outside the gene matches: 11. This chain links TRBV6-5 with TRBJ2-4, with 9 bases lining up with TRBD1. This receptor was taken from a human donor in good health. For the CDR3, the DNA is TGTGCCACTAGTGAACAGGGGGCAGGGGCCAAAAACATTCAGTACTTC. This codes for CATSEQGAGAKNIQYF.